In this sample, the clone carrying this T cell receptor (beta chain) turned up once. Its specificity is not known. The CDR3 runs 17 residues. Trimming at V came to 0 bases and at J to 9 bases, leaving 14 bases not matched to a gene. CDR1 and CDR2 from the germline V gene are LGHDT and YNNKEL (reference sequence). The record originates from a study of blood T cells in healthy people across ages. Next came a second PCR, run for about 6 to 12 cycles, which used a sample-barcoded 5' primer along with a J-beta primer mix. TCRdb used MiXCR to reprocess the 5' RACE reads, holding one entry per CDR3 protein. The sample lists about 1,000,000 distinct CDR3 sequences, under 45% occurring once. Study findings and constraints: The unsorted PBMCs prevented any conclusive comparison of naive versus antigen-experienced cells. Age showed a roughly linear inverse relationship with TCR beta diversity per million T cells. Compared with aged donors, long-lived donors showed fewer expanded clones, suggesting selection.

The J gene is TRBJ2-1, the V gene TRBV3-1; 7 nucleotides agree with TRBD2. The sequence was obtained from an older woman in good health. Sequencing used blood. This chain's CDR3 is CASSQDPGGSPGVEQFF. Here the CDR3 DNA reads TGTGCCAGCAGCCAAGATCCTGGCGGGAGCCCCGGAGTTGAGCAGTTCTTC.